The 17 T cell receptor beta chains below all came from one sample that was sequenced in a study of cytotoxic CD8 clonotypes in ibrutinib-treated CLL. Repertoires were generated with immunoSEQ multiplex PCR, while TCRdb's copy carries only in-frame clones and drops some. The data show around 52,000 clones, approximately 52% seen once. Sequencing used PBMCs, obtained after 24 months of ibrutinib treatment. Every receptor here comes from a human donor with chronic lymphocytic leukemia.

V is TRBV13 and J is TRBJ2-7; D is perhaps TRBD1 (6 bases). In germline, CDR1 is PRHDT, CDR2 FYEKMQ (reference sequence). V lost 0 bases and J 2 bases, leaving 14 bases between the germline ends. This CDR3 is 16 amino acids long. The CDR3 spells CASSLGSGVGTYEQYF. CDR3 DNA: TGTGCCAGCAGCTTAGGTTCAGGGGTAGGAACCTACGAGCAGTACTTC.

The V call is TRBV15, the J call TRBJ1-4; no reliable D call. The length of the CDR3 is 15 residues. Germline loops: CDR1 LNHNV, CDR2 YYDKDF (reference sequence). The ends were cut back, 3 bases at V and 6 bases at J, with 14 bases in the middle. CDR3: CATSRWPGRDEKLFF. CDR3 nucleotide sequence: TGTGCCACCAGCAGGTGGCCGGGGAGAGATGAAAAACTGTTTTTT.

The chain joins TRBV29-1 to TRBJ2-5, with TRBD2 as a possible D gene (5 bases). The CDR3 extends over 13 amino acids. Germline CDR1 is SQVTM and CDR2 is ANQGSEA. V dropped 8 bases and J dropped 5 bases, with 18 bases sitting between them. The CDR3 region has the DNA TGCAGCCAATCGGGGTCTGGTTGGGAGACCCAGTACTTC. This sequence encodes CSQSGSGWETQYF.

This clone has just a few counts. The CDR3 here is CASSQTAVTRGKISYEQYF. The CDR3 DNA reads TGTGCCAGCAGCCAAACGGCCGTGACCAGGGGCAAAATCTCCTACGAGCAGTACTTC. The chain is built from TRBV14 and TRBJ2-7; D perhaps matches TRBD1 (6 bases). Germline V lookup: CDR1 SGHDN, CDR2 FVKESK. V lost 2 bases, J lost 0 bases, and 23 bases lay in between. The CDR3 is made up of 19 amino acids. Variable domain in full (rest from reference TRBV14 and TRBJ2-7): EAGVTQFPSHSVIEKGQTVTLRCDPISGHDNLYWYRRVMGKEIKFLLHFVKESKQDESGMPNNRFLAERTGGTYSTLKVQPAELEDSGVYFCASSQTAVTRGKISYEQYFGPGTRLTVT.

This rearrangement joins TRBV5-6 to TRBJ1-2; TRBD1 is a possible D gene (6 bases). Germline CDR1 and CDR2: SGHDT and YYEEEE. This CDR3 is built from 13 residues. Trimming pared 4 bases from V and 6 bases from J, leaving 13 bases between. CDR3: CASSARGWDGYTF. The CDR3 DNA is TGTGCCAGCAGCGCCAGGGGTTGGGATGGCTACACCTTC.

By its share, this clone is medium-sized. The sample carries other DNA sequences with the same CDR3. This chain uses TRBV30 with TRBJ1-1; a weak D match, TRBD1 (6 bases). Looked up from germline, CDR1 is GTSNPN and CDR2 is SVGIG (reference sequence). The CDR3 contains 13 residues. Trimming took off 5 bases at V and 3 bases at J, with 13 bases between the two ends. The CDR3: CAWRRGRDTEAFF. The CDR3 DNA reads as TGTGCCTGGCGAAGGGGGAGGGACACTGAAGCTTTCTTT.

The table lists this clone with many counts. The chain combines TRBV7-9 with TRBJ2-7; the D is unclear. Trimming removed 4 bases from V and 3 bases from J, with 7 bases in between. There are 12 residues in the CDR3. CDR1 and CDR2 from the germline V gene are SEHNR and FQNEAQ (reference sequence). CDR3 DNA sequence: TGTGCCAGCAGCTCAGACGACTACGAGCAGTACGTC. Translating it yields CASSSDDYEQYV.

J is TRBJ2-1 and V is TRBV19; TRBD1 matches 10 bases. The CDR3 loop spans 18 amino acids. The V gene end was trimmed by 4 bases and the J gene end by 4 bases; junction bases not matched to a gene: 13. Germline CDR1 is LNHDA and CDR2 is SQIVND (reference sequence). As DNA, the CDR3 is TGTGCCAGTAGTACCCCCCGCCCGGACAGGGGGAATTACAATGAGCAGTTCTTC. Encoded protein: CASSTPRPDRGNYNEQFF. The complete variable domain, with remaining parts taken from reference TRBV19 and TRBJ2-1, reads DGGITQSPKYLFRKEGQNVTLSCEQNLNHDAMYWYRQDPGQGLRLIYYSQIVNDFQKGDIAEGYSVSREKKESFPLTVTSAQKNPTAFYLCASSTPRPDRGNYNEQFFGPGTRLTVL.

V and J are TRBV7-6 and TRBJ2-1, with 14 bases identical to TRBD2. V lost 5 bases and J lost 8; bases outside the gene matches: 14. In germline, CDR1 is SGHVS, CDR2 FNYEAQ. The CDR3 runs 18 residues. The CDR3 loop is CASSPPLVGTSGSYEQFF. The CDR3 nucleotides read TGTGCCAGCAGCCCCCCCTTGGTGGGGACTAGCGGGAGTTATGAGCAGTTCTTC. The complete variable domain, with remaining parts taken from reference TRBV7-6 and TRBJ2-1, reads GAGVSQSPRYKVTKRGQDVALRCDPISGHVSLYWYRQALGQGPEFLTYFNYEAQQDKSGLPNDRFSAERPEGSISTLTIQRTEQRDSAMYRCASSPPLVGTSGSYEQFFGPGTRLTVL.

V gene TRBV7-2 combines with J gene TRBJ1-2; D remains unclear. Germline-derived CDR1 and CDR2 are SGHTA and FQGNSA. The CDR3 spans 14 residues. V lost 5 bases, J lost 5 bases, and 15 bases lay in between. For the CDR3, the DNA is TGTGCCAGCAGCCGAGAAAGTCCTAGGTATGGCTACACCTTC. Its protein product is CASSRESPRYGYTF.

In nucleotides, the CDR3 is TGTGCCAGCAGCGAGACAGGGTCCGGGGCCAACGTCCTGACTTTC. Encoded protein: CASSETGSGANVLTF. This chain uses TRBV7-6 with TRBJ2-6, with 7 positions matching TRBD1. Trimming took 5 bases from V and 4 from J; bases not matched to a gene: 5. The germline gives CDR1 SGHVS, CDR2 FNYEAQ. The CDR3 is made up of 15 amino acids.

The V and J genes are TRBV15 and TRBJ2-7; D is undetermined. V lost 8 bases and J 2 bases, leaving 16 bases between the germline ends. This CDR3 is 14 amino acids long. Germline values: CDR1 LNHNV, CDR2 YYDKDF (reference sequence). CDR3 sequence: CATSEPGLPYEQYF. For the CDR3, the DNA is TGTGCCACCTCGGAACCGGGCCTCCCCTACGAGCAGTACTTC.

The chain recombines TRBV5-1 with TRBJ2-7; TRBD2 might be the D (5 bases). V lost 4 bases and J lost 3, with 14 bases in between. CDR3 length: 14 residues. Germline V gene data show CDR1 as SGHRS and CDR2 as YFSETQ. The CDR3 nucleotides read TGCGCCAGCAGCACTAGGACCCCATACTACGAGCAGTACTTC. It is translated as CASSTRTPYYEQYF.

V and J are TRBV15 and TRBJ1-2; D perhaps matches TRBD1 (6 bases). This CDR3 spans 17 amino acids. Between the trimmed V and J ends, which lost 5 bases and 4 bases, there was a span of 23 bases. Germline V CDR1 and CDR2: LNHNV, YYDKDF (reference sequence). For the CDR3, the DNA is TGTGCCACCAGCGGTTCGGGGGCAGGGCGTGATAGCTATGGCTACACCTTC. This sequence encodes CATSGSGAGRDSYGYTF.

The chain couples TRBV6-1 to TRBJ2-7; no clear D gene. The CDR3 spans 12 residues. Germline V gene data show CDR1 as MNHNS and CDR2 as SASEGT. The ends were cut back, 4 bases at V and 4 bases at J, with 8 bases in the middle. The CDR3 is CASSAERYEQYV. DNA of the CDR3: TGTGCCAGCAGTGCGGAAAGATACGAGCAGTACGTC.

V usage is TRBV5-1 and J usage is TRBJ1-2, with 7 bases fitting TRBD1. Germline assignment: CDR1 SGHRS and CDR2 YFSETQ. With V trimmed by 0 bases and J by 8 bases, 16 bases remained unmatched. The CDR3 length is 17 residues. The CDR3 sequence: CASSLARLYRGPGGYTF. The CDR3 DNA reads TGCGCCAGCAGCTTGGCGCGGCTCTACAGGGGCCCTGGGGGCTACACCTTC.

The rearrangement uses TRBV6-5 and TRBJ1-6; a weak D match, TRBD1 (6 bases). V lost 0 bases, J lost 11 bases, and 11 bases lay in between. The CDR3 runs to 14 residues. In germline, CDR1 is MNHEY, CDR2 SVGAGI. CDR3 sequence reads: CASSYSRQGTPLHF. CDR3 nucleotides: TGTGCCAGCAGTTACTCCCGGCAGGGGACACCCCTCCACTTT.